The 26 T cell receptor beta chains below were found in one sample sequenced in a study of blood T cell repertoires in COVID-19. Data came from immunoSEQ multiplex PCR; TCRdb stores just in-frame clones and leaves some out. The repertoire holds roughly 68,000 clones, roughly 91% seen once, with approximately 7% in the top ten. The sample comprised peripheral blood. The receptors were sampled from a man aged 45-65 years with active COVID-19.

The chain links TRBV29-1 to TRBJ2-7; TRBD1 matches at 11 bases. J lost 9 bases, V lost 6 bases, and 4 bases had no gene match. The germline V gene encodes CDR1 SQVTM and CDR2 ANQGSEA. This CDR3 comprises 11 residues. Written as DNA, the CDR3 is TGCAGCGTGGACAGGGGGCACGGGCAGTACTTC. Translating gives CSVDRGHGQYF.

This clone has a handful of counts. The rearrangement joins TRBV29-1 to TRBJ1-1; 7 bases are shared with TRBD1. The germline V gene encodes CDR1 SQVTM and CDR2 ANQGSEA. CDR3 size: 15 residues. With 5 bases clipped from V and 0 bases from J, the junction kept 9 bases outside the gene matches. CDR3 sequence reads: CSVWTTGRLNTEAFF. The CDR3, as DNA: TGCAGCGTTTGGACGACAGGGAGGTTGAACACTGAAGCTTTCTTT.

This rearrangement joins TRBV2 to TRBJ2-7; TRBD1 aligns across 10 bases. This CDR3 spans 15 amino acids. CDR1 is SNHLY and CDR2 is FYNNEI in the germline V gene. J gave up 5 bases and V 6 bases, and 10 bases lay outside the gene matches. The CDR3 is CASSQSRDRGHEQYF. In DNA, the CDR3 is TGTGCCAGCAGCCAAAGTCGGGACAGGGGCCACGAGCAGTACTTC. The full variable domain, in which reference TRBV2 and TRBJ2-7 provide the parts outside the CDR3, is EPEVTQTPSHQVTQMGQEVILRCVPISNHLYFYWYRQILGQKVEFLVSFYNNEISEKSEIFDDQFSVERPDGSNFTLKIRSTKLEDSAMYFCASSQSRDRGHEQYFGPGTRLTVT.

This chain links TRBV5-5 with TRBJ2-3; a possible D gene is TRBD1 (5 bases). V was shortened by 2 bases and J by 4 bases, with 17 bases between the two germline ends. The CDR3 spans 16 residues. Germline CDR1 and CDR2: SGHKS and YYEKEE (reference sequence). For the CDR3, the DNA is TGTGCCAGCAGCTTTTCCCCGGTAGGGGTCGCAGATACGCAGTATTTT. Translated, it gives CASSFSPVGVADTQYF.

This clone was seen more than once but under ten times. The rearrangement links TRBV13 to TRBJ2-2, with 8 bases that match TRBD1. Trimming cost V 5 bases and J 4 bases; bases outside gene matches: 9. Germline lookup yields CDR1 PRHDT and CDR2 FYEKMQ (reference sequence). This CDR3 comprises 16 residues. In DNA, the CDR3 is TGTGCCAGCAGCCTCAGACAGGGGAGAGGCACCGGGGAGCTGTTTTTT. Protein product: CASSLRQGRGTGELFF.

V is TRBV4-3 and J is TRBJ1-1; D unclear. The germline CDR1 and CDR2 sequences are LGHNA and YSLEER. Deletions cut 3 bases from V and 1 base from J, with 12 bases between. The CDR3 contains 15 residues. As DNA, the CDR3 is TGCGCCAGCAGCCAGGGTCTGAGGGAGAACACTGAAGCTTTCTTT. Protein sequence: CASSQGLRENTEAFF.

This clone has only one observation. The V gene is TRBV19, the J gene TRBJ1-1; a weak D match, TRBD1 (5 bases). V dropped 3 bases and J dropped 0 bases, with 11 bases sitting between them. CDR1 and CDR2 (germline): LNHDA, SQIVND (reference sequence). The CDR3 runs to 15 residues. The CDR3 protein is CASSIAAGLNTEAFF. CDR3 coding DNA: TGTGCCAGTAGTATTGCGGCAGGGTTGAACACTGAAGCTTTCTTT.

The chain employs TRBV5-1 and TRBJ2-3, with D perhaps TRBD2 (5 bases). This CDR3 comprises 14 residues. The germline V and J ends were trimmed by 0 bases and 7 bases, with 12 bases remaining between them. Germline values: CDR1 SGHRS, CDR2 YFSETQ. DNA for the CDR3: TGCGCCAGCAGCTTGGGGAGACTATCGAATACGCAGTATTTT. Translated: CASSLGRLSNTQYF.

The DNA for the CDR3 is TGTGCCAGCAGTCTTCGGGACAGGGAAAAACGCAATCAGCCCCAGCATTTT. Translation: CASSLRDREKRNQPQHF. The chain recombines TRBV3-1 (or the pseudogene TRBV3-2) with TRBJ1-5; TRBD1 aligns across 9 bases. V was clipped by 6 bases and J by 2 bases; unmatched bases: 11. This CDR3 has 17 residues. The germline CDR1 and CDR2 sequences are LGHDT and YNNKEL (reference sequence).

This rearrangement joins TRBV11-2 to TRBJ1-1, with TRBD1 as a possible D gene (5 bases). This CDR3 region has 15 residues. V lost 5 bases and J lost 3, with 16 bases in between. Germline values: CDR1 SGHAT, CDR2 FQNNGV. CDR3 amino acids: CASSPNGGEHTEAFF. CDR3 DNA: TGTGCCAGCAGCCCAAACGGGGGAGAGCACACTGAAGCTTTCTTT.

This chain connects TRBV6-6 to TRBJ2-6, with 10 positions matching TRBD1. The CDR3 is 16 amino acids. J was trimmed by 3 bases and V by 5 bases; bases with no gene match: 4. CDR1 is MNHNY and CDR2 is SVGAGI in the germline V gene (reference sequence). The CDR3 DNA follows: TGTGCCAGCAGTCGACAGGGGGCGAATGGGGCCAACGTCCTGACTTTC. Its translation: CASSRQGANGANVLTF.

The count of this clone is one. The rearrangement links TRBV6-5 to TRBJ2-3, with 12 bases matching TRBD2. The V gene's germline CDR1 is MNHEY and CDR2 SVGAGI. J gave up 9 bases and V 8 bases, and 6 bases lay outside the gene matches. The CDR3 extends over 13 amino acids. The CDR3, as DNA: TGTGCCAGCGGAGCTAGCGGGGGGGAAACGCAGTATTTT. Translated: CASGASGGETQYF.

In DNA form, the CDR3 reads TGTGCCAGCAGCTTGGGCCCAGGCGACTACGAGCAGTACTTC. This translates into CASSLGPGDYEQYF. V usage is TRBV5-4 and J usage is TRBJ2-7; D ambiguous. Deletions cut 0 bases from V and 3 bases from J, with 10 bases between. Per the germline V gene, CDR1 is SGHNT and CDR2 is YYREEE (reference sequence). There are 14 residues in the CDR3.

This clone was found once. The V gene is TRBV28, the J gene TRBJ2-1; 7 bases are shared with TRBD2. The germline gives CDR1 MDHEN, CDR2 SYDVKM. The CDR3 contains 14 residues. V shed 9 bases and J 3 bases; nucleotides not matched to a gene: 8. CDR3 loop: CASQVGGYYNEQFF. The CDR3, as DNA: TGTGCCAGTCAGGTGGGGGGGTACTACAATGAGCAGTTCTTC.

This chain uses TRBV7-2 with TRBJ2-7, with D unclear. The CDR3 sequence is 12 residues long. Germline V gene data show CDR1 as SGHTA and CDR2 as FQGNSA. V gave up 1 base and J gave up 6 bases, with 7 bases separating them. Here the CDR3 reads CASSLDASEQYF. The DNA for the CDR3 is TGTGCCAGCAGCTTAGACGCGAGCGAGCAGTACTTC.

The chain carries TRBV3-1 (or the pseudogene TRBV3-2) and TRBJ2-7; 9 bases align to TRBD2. Germline V gives CDR1 LGHDT, CDR2 YNNKEL (reference sequence). CDR3 length equals 14 residues. The J segment lost 7 bases and the V segment lost 6 bases, leaving 10 bases of the junction unmatched. CDR3 in amino acids: CASSLPGLAAEQYF. The CDR3 bases are TGTGCCAGCAGTCTGCCGGGACTAGCCGCAGAGCAGTACTTC.

This chain connects TRBV9 to TRBJ2-3; D may be TRBD1 (5 bases). V shed 0 bases and J shed 0 bases, with 8 bases lying between them. The CDR3 contains 15 residues. CDR1 is SGDLS and CDR2 is YYNGEE in the germline V gene. CDR3 amino acids: CASSVEAGSTDTQYF. For the CDR3, the DNA is TGTGCCAGCAGCGTAGAGGCAGGGAGCACAGATACGCAGTATTTT.

The gene calls are TRBV4-1 and TRBJ2-5; 7 bases are shared with TRBD1. The junction had 13 bases not matched to a gene; V was cut back by 0 bases and J by 12 bases. Germline lookup yields CDR1 MGHRA and CDR2 YSYEKL. This CDR3 is 15 amino acids long. CDR3 in amino acids: CASSQEWTGSRDKYF. For the CDR3, the DNA is TGCGCCAGCAGCCAAGAGTGGACAGGCAGCCGCGATAAGTACTTC.

The chain couples TRBV6-5 to TRBJ2-3; 11 bases agree with TRBD1. The CDR3 extends over 15 amino acids. Trimming took 2 bases from V and 6 from J; bases not matched to a gene: 4. Looked up from germline, CDR1 is MNHEY and CDR2 is SVGAGI. In nucleotides, the CDR3 is TGTGCCAGCAGTTACGGTGGGACAGGGGGTGATACGCAGTATTTT. This encodes CASSYGGTGGDTQYF.

The gene calls are TRBV7-3 and TRBJ1-6; D uncertain. The CDR3 runs 17 residues. Trimming removed 0 bases at V and 1 base at J, with 10 bases between. Germline V gene lookup returns CDR1 SGHTA and CDR2 FQGTGA. The CDR3 is CASSLTAGGSYNSPLHF. The CDR3 nucleotides are TGTGCCAGCAGCTTAACTGCGGGAGGGTCCTATAATTCACCCCTCCACTTT.

V gene TRBV7-9 combines with J gene TRBJ2-1; 11 bases fit TRBD2. CDR3 length: 14 amino acids. The V segment lost 6 bases and the J segment 8 bases; nucleotides outside the gene matches: 6. Germline V lookup: CDR1 SEHNR, CDR2 FQNEAQ (reference sequence). The CDR3 region has the DNA TGTGCCAGCAGGTCTACTAGCGGGAGAGATGAGCAGTTCTTC. This gives the protein CASRSTSGRDEQFF.

The V and J genes are TRBV5-5 and TRBJ2-7; D perhaps matches TRBD1 (6 bases). Germline V gene sequence: CDR1 SGHKS, CDR2 YYEKEE (reference sequence). The CDR3 has 16 amino acids. V shed 4 bases and J shed 5 bases, with 22 bases lying between them. The CDR3 protein is CASSHIPRGSPHEQYF. The CDR3 coding sequence is TGTGCCAGCAGCCATATCCCCAGGGGCTCTCCCCACGAGCAGTACTTC.

The gene calls are TRBV28 and TRBJ2-7; the D gene is possibly TRBD1 (5 bases). This CDR3 has 14 residues. Germline-derived CDR1 and CDR2 are MDHEN and SYDVKM. With 5 bases removed from V and 0 bases from J, the gap between germline ends came to 11 bases. The DNA of the CDR3 is TGTGCCAGCAGTGGTGGCGACAGCTCCTACGAGCAGTACTTC. Amino acids: CASSGGDSSYEQYF.

The chain carries TRBV27 and TRBJ2-7, with a possible D match to TRBD1 (5 bases). The length of the CDR3 is 15 residues. Germline loops: CDR1 MNHEY, CDR2 SMNVEV (reference sequence). With 6 bases removed from V and 0 bases from J, the gap between germline ends came to 15 bases. CDR3 residues: CASRQQVILSYEQYF. CDR3 sequence (DNA): TGTGCCAGCAGGCAACAGGTGATTCTCTCCTACGAGCAGTACTTC.

This chain joins TRBV27 and TRBJ1-2; 9 nucleotides line up with TRBD1. V trimming: 0 bases; J trimming: 7 bases; junction bases outside the gene matches: 6. Germline CDR1 is MNHEY and CDR2 is SMNVEV (reference sequence). The CDR3 is 15 residues long. The CDR3 DNA reads TGTGCCAGCAGTTTATCGGGACAGGGACACAGTGGCTACACCTTC. It translates to CASSLSGQGHSGYTF.

The rearrangement joins TRBV20-1 to TRBJ1-1; 7 nucleotides agree with TRBD1. V shed 6 bases, J shed 8 bases, and the junction held 6 bases outside the gene matches. CDR3 length equals 11 residues. Germline-derived CDR1 and CDR2 are DFQATT and SNEGSKA (reference sequence). The CDR3 spells CSASDRVEAFF. The CDR3 nucleotides read TGCAGTGCCTCTGACAGGGTAGAAGCTTTCTTT.